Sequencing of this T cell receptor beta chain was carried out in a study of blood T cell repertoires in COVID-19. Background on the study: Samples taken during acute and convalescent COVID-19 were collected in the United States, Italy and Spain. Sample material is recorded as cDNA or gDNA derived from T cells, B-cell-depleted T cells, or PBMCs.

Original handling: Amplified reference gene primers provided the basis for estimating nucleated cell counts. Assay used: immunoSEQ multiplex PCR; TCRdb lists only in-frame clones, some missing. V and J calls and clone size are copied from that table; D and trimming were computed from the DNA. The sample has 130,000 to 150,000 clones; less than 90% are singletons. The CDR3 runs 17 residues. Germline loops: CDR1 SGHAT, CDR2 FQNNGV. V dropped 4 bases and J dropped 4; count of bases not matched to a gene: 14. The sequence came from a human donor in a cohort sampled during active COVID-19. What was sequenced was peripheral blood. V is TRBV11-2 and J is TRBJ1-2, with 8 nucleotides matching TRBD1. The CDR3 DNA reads TGTGCCAGCAGCTCACTTACCCGCAGGGGGCCCTCCTATGGCTACACCTTC. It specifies CASSSLTRRGPSYGYTF.